The clone carrying this TCR beta chain was recorded only once. Its antigen remains unknown. Using a J-beta primer mix together with a sample-barcoded 5' primer, a second PCR was run for about 6 to 11 cycles. TCRdb re-called the 5' RACE reads with MiXCR, one entry per CDR3 protein. In the table there are about 690,000 distinct CDR3 sequences, 35% to 50% of which are singletons. This sample was included in a study of blood T cells in healthy people across ages. Study-level background: About one barcoded beta molecule was captured per two T cells (by template switching).

Study-level findings and limits: Roughly linear declines in TCR beta diversity per million T cells occurred with age.

The germline V gene has CDR1 DFQATT and CDR2 SNEGSKA (reference sequence). The CDR3 spans 14 residues. V shed 3 bases, J shed 10 bases, and the junction held 9 bases outside the gene matches. The sequenced sample was blood. The V call is TRBV20-1, the J call TRBJ2-1; 10 bases are a match to TRBD2. The origin of this receptor is an elderly man in good health. The CDR3 is CSASQAGGLKEQFF. In DNA, the CDR3 is TGCAGTGCTAGTCAAGCGGGAGGGCTGAAAGAGCAGTTCTTC.